What follows are 29 T cell receptor beta chains derived from one specimen sequenced in a study of T cell changes during pregnancy in multiple sclerosis. Repertoires were generated with immunoSEQ multiplex PCR, while TCRdb's copy carries only in-frame clones and drops some. Counted here are 57,000 or so clones, around 90% occurring once; the ten biggest clones make up roughly 1.4%. Material: peripheral blood, obtained in the second trimester of pregnancy. The receptors come from a female donor with multiple sclerosis, enrolled in a pregnancy study.

This chain uses TRBV27 with TRBJ2-3; 9 bases are a match to TRBD1. This CDR3 is 16 amino acids long. The J segment lost 0 bases and the V segment lost 3 bases, leaving 4 bases of the junction unmatched. Per germline, CDR1 MNHEY and CDR2 SMNVEV (reference sequence). The CDR3 reads CASSFIQGASTDTQYF. The CDR3, as DNA: TGTGCCAGCAGTTTCATACAGGGGGCAAGCACAGATACGCAGTATTTT.

The chain recombines TRBV25-1 with TRBJ1-1; 9 bases agree with TRBD1. CDR1 and CDR2 (germline): MGHDK, SYGVNS. The V segment lost 6 bases and the J segment 7 bases; nucleotides outside the gene matches: 12. The CDR3 loop spans 15 amino acids. CDR3 nucleotides: TGTGCCAGCAGGGCCGGGACAGGGTCGGTCGGTGAAGCTTTCTTT. Amino acid sequence: CASRAGTGSVGEAFF.

This clone occurred a few times. This chain links TRBV7-9 with TRBJ1-1; tentatively, D is TRBD1 (6 bases). Per germline, CDR1 SEHNR and CDR2 FQNEAQ (reference sequence). This CDR3 region has 16 residues. The V gene lost 5 bases and the J gene lost 3 bases, with 19 bases spanning the gap. Here the CDR3 DNA reads TGTGCCAGCAGCATCGGTCGGGACACCCGGTACACTGAAGCTTTCTTT. It specifies CASSIGRDTRYTEAFF.

DNA of the CDR3: TGCGCCAGCAGTGAGTCTTTTACGCGGGGAGAGACCCAGTACTTC. This translates into CASSESFTRGETQYF. This chain links TRBV10-1 with TRBJ2-5, with a weak D call TRBD2 (6 bases). CDR3 length equals 15 residues. Trimming stripped 0 bases from V and 4 bases from J, with 12 bases between. Germline V lookup: CDR1 WNHNN, CDR2 SYGVQD (reference sequence).

This chain uses TRBV4-1 with TRBJ1-1, with TRBD1 matching over 8 bases. Germline V lookup: CDR1 MGHRA, CDR2 YSYEKL. The V gene end was trimmed by 4 bases and the J gene end by 4 bases; junction bases not matched to a gene: 14. The CDR3 length is 17 residues. CDR3 DNA sequence: TGCGCCAGCAGCCCTAGGACAGGGTTTGGGCTGTCCACTGAAGCTTTCTTT. Translating gives CASSPRTGFGLSTEAFF.

Turning to this clone: Other DNA variants within this sample encode the same CDR3. This chain links TRBV5-1 with TRBJ2-5, with D maybe TRBD1 (6 bases). Deletions cut 2 bases from V and 4 bases from J, with 12 bases between. Germline V gives CDR1 SGHRS, CDR2 YFSETQ. The CDR3 runs 14 residues. CDR3 sequence reads: CASSLVRGGETQYF. The CDR3, as DNA: TGCGCCAGCAGCTTAGTACGAGGGGGAGAGACCCAGTACTTC.

This chain joins TRBV29-1 and TRBJ2-5, with D possibly matching TRBD1 (6 bases). Germline V gene lookup returns CDR1 SQVTM and CDR2 ANQGSEA. CDR3 length equals 15 residues. V was clipped by 3 bases and J by 4 bases, with 18 bases between them. In DNA form, the CDR3 reads TGCAGCGTTGAGCCCCAGGGGCGCAGGGGAGAGACCCAGTACTTC. Translating it yields CSVEPQGRRGETQYF.

The chain links TRBV6-1 to TRBJ2-1; perhaps TRBD2 as D (5 bases). Germline V gene sequence: CDR1 MNHNS, CDR2 SASEGT. The V and J ends lost 2 bases and 0 bases respectively, with 14 bases between them. The CDR3 is 17 residues long. In DNA, the CDR3 is TGTGCCAGCAGTGAACGTGAGGGCGGCAGCTCCTACAATGAGCAGTTCTTC. This gives the protein CASSEREGGSSYNEQFF.

The chain couples TRBV10-1 to TRBJ1-2; D might be TRBD1 (6 bases). CDR1 WNHNN and CDR2 SYGVQD come from the germline V gene (reference sequence). Trimming pared 0 bases from V and 4 bases from J, leaving 12 bases between. The CDR3 sequence is 15 residues long. CDR3 DNA sequence: TGCGCCAGCAGTGAGTCGATAGGGGGAAGCTATGGCTACACCTTC. This codes for CASSESIGGSYGYTF.

J is TRBJ1-2 and V is TRBV6-6; a weak D match, TRBD1 (5 bases). CDR3 length equals 13 residues. The V gene's germline CDR1 is MNHNY and CDR2 SVGAGI (reference sequence). V shed 7 bases and J shed 2 bases, with 11 bases lying between them. The CDR3 bases are TGTGCCAGCAATCCTGGGGGGAACTATGGCTACACCTTC. This encodes CASNPGGNYGYTF.

V and J are TRBV7-2 and TRBJ1-3; 7 positions agree with TRBD1. The CDR3 spans 13 residues. J was trimmed by 11 bases and V by 5 bases; bases with no gene match: 9. Per germline, CDR1 SGHTA and CDR2 FQGNSA. The CDR3 protein is CASSPGRGLPIYF. Here the CDR3 DNA reads TGTGCCAGCAGCCCCGGGAGGGGGCTCCCCATATATTTT.

The CDR3 here is CASSIAGTGGETQYF. CDR3 bases: TGCGCCAGCAGCATCGCCGGGACAGGGGGAGAGACCCAGTACTTC. The rearrangement joins TRBV5-1 to TRBJ2-5, with 11 bases identical to TRBD1. The length of the CDR3 is 15 residues. The V gene's germline CDR1 is SGHRS and CDR2 YFSETQ. The V gene end was trimmed by 4 bases and the J gene end by 4 bases; junction bases not matched to a gene: 6.

The V gene is TRBV28, the J gene TRBJ2-7, with a weak D call TRBD1 (7 bases). This CDR3 spans 15 amino acids. With 6 bases removed from V and 1 base from J, the gap between germline ends came to 16 bases. The V gene's germline CDR1 is MDHEN and CDR2 SYDVKM. The CDR3 region is CASSPVSGGSYEQYF. DNA of the CDR3: TGTGCCAGCAGCCCCGTATCAGGGGGGTCCTACGAGCAGTACTTC.

The chain couples TRBV7-9 to TRBJ2-3; the match to TRBD2 covers 7 bases. CDR1 SEHNR and CDR2 FQNEAQ come from the germline V gene (reference sequence). The CDR3 is 14 amino acids. J was trimmed by 3 bases and V by 5 bases; bases with no gene match: 5. The CDR3 region has the DNA TGTGCCAGCAGCCTCACTAGCGTTACAGATACGCAGTATTTT. Translating gives CASSLTSVTDTQYF.

The rearrangement uses TRBV30 and TRBJ1-2, with 8 bases aligning to TRBD1. With V trimmed by 0 bases and J by 0 bases, 6 bases remained unmatched. The CDR3 runs to 16 residues. Germline CDR1 is GTSNPN and CDR2 is SVGIG (reference sequence). The CDR3 sequence is CAWSVINRGANYGYTF. In nucleotides, the CDR3 is TGTGCCTGGAGTGTGATAAACAGGGGGGCTAACTATGGCTACACCTTC.

In DNA, the CDR3 is TGTGCCAGCAGTTTAACGGCGGCGTGGATCCCGAACACCGGGGAGCTGTTTTTT. Encoded protein: CASSLTAAWIPNTGELFF. The chain recombines TRBV28 with TRBJ2-2, with unresolved D. The V gene lost 2 bases and the J gene lost 0 bases, with 16 bases spanning the gap. Germline CDR1 MDHEN, CDR2 SYDVKM. CDR3 length equals 18 residues.

The chain has TRBV14 and TRBJ2-2, with 8 bases fitting TRBD1. CDR1 is SGHDN, CDR2 FVKESK, per germline. Losses at the gene ends were 4 bases for V and 6 bases for J; bases not matched to a gene: 13. CDR3 length equals 17 residues. CDR3 amino acids: CASSLPAGQGPPGELFF. CDR3 bases: TGTGCCAGCAGCCTACCCGCAGGACAGGGTCCCCCCGGGGAGCTGTTTTTT.

This clone was recorded only once. The chain links TRBV18 to TRBJ1-1; weak D call: TRBD1 (5 bases). The V end was cut by 2 bases, the J end by 3 bases, with 13 bases between. Per the germline V gene, CDR1 is KGHSH and CDR2 is LQKENI. This CDR3 has 15 residues. The CDR3 DNA reads as TGTGCCAGCTCACCAAGGGGCGGGAGTGACACTGAAGCTTTCTTT. Translation: CASSPRGGSDTEAFF.

V usage is TRBV5-6 and J usage is TRBJ2-7; 7 positions agree with TRBD1. Germline CDR1 and CDR2: SGHDT and YYEEEE. The junction had 4 bases not matched to a gene; V was cut back by 2 bases and J by 11 bases. CDR3 length: 11 residues. CDR3: CASSLTGTEYF. The CDR3 coding sequence is TGTGCCAGCAGCTTAACCGGGACAGAGTACTTC.

The V and J genes are TRBV2 and TRBJ1-1; D is uncertain. With 0 bases removed from V and 1 base from J, the gap between germline ends came to 6 bases. CDR1 is SNHLY and CDR2 is FYNNEI in the germline V gene. This CDR3 is 14 amino acids long. The CDR3 protein is CASSEAPGNTEAFF. CDR3 coding DNA: TGTGCCAGCAGTGAAGCACCAGGGAACACTGAAGCTTTCTTT.

The chain employs TRBV28 and TRBJ2-7, with TRBD1 as a possible D gene (5 bases). CDR1 MDHEN and CDR2 SYDVKM come from the germline V gene. Trimming cost V 0 bases and J 3 bases, with 15 bases left between them. CDR3 length: 16 residues. CDR3 nucleotides: TGTGCCAGCAGTTTATGGGCTGGGGCCCTTGGCTACGAGCAGTACTTC. This sequence encodes CASSLWAGALGYEQYF.

The chain uses TRBV7-3 and TRBJ2-2, with 8 bases matching TRBD1. V was clipped by 5 bases and J by 5 bases; unmatched bases: 4. This CDR3 comprises 14 residues. Germline loops: CDR1 SGHTA, CDR2 FQGTGA. Here the CDR3 reads CASSIQGATGELFF. CDR3 DNA sequence: TGTGCCAGCAGCATCCAGGGGGCGACCGGGGAGCTGTTTTTT.

The rearrangement links TRBV6-6 to TRBJ2-7, with TRBD1 matching over 9 bases. Germline CDR1 MNHNY, CDR2 SVGAGI (reference sequence). V trimming: 2 bases; J trimming: 5 bases; junction bases outside the gene matches: 7. This CDR3 spans 15 amino acids. Written as DNA, the CDR3 is TGTGCCAGCAGTTACCCGGGACAGGGTCTCCACGAGCAGTACTTC. This encodes CASSYPGQGLHEQYF.

This clone occurred a few times. This chain uses TRBV19 with TRBJ1-5, with a weak D call TRBD1 (6 bases). The CDR3 is 15 residues long. Trimming pared 0 bases from V and 7 bases from J, leaving 13 bases between. The germline V gene encodes CDR1 LNHDA and CDR2 SQIVND (reference sequence). In DNA form, the CDR3 reads TGTGCCAGTAGTATAGACGGGGGGCTCGGGCAGCCCCAGCATTTT. This translates into CASSIDGGLGQPQHF.

V and J are TRBV10-3 and TRBJ2-3; tentatively, D is TRBD2 (6 bases). Germline V gives CDR1 ENHRY, CDR2 SYGVKD. This CDR3 has 13 residues. Trimming took 10 bases from V and 5 from J, leaving 16 bases between them. CDR3 nucleotide sequence: TGTGCCACCTCCGGGGGAGTCTTAGATACGCAGTATTTT. It codes for CATSGGVLDTQYF.

V and J are TRBV19 and TRBJ1-1; no definite D call. The CDR3 has 14 residues. Germline assignment: CDR1 LNHDA and CDR2 SQIVND (reference sequence). V was shortened by 7 bases and J by 6 bases, with 18 bases between the two germline ends. CDR3 sequence reads: CASIQAGGSSEAFF. The CDR3 DNA reads TGTGCCAGTATTCAGGCAGGTGGTTCTTCTGAAGCTTTCTTT.

J is TRBJ1-1 and V is TRBV5-1, with TRBD1 as a possible D gene (6 bases). Germline V gene sequence: CDR1 SGHRS, CDR2 YFSETQ. CDR3 length equals 13 residues. Trimming left V 4 bases short and J 10 bases short, with 17 bases between. In nucleotides, the CDR3 is TGCGCCAGCAGCCCAAACAGGGCCGAGGGAGCTTTCTTT. Its translation: CASSPNRAEGAFF.

This clone is deemed medium-sized. V gene TRBV7-2 combines with J gene TRBJ2-2, with 7 bases matching TRBD1. J was trimmed by 8 bases and V by 3 bases; bases with no gene match: 12. Germline V gives CDR1 SGHTA, CDR2 FQGNSA. CDR3 length: 16 residues. The CDR3 nucleotides are TGTGCCAGCAGCTTCCCGGGACAGAGGATCCCTGGGGAGCTGTTTTTT. Its protein product is CASSFPGQRIPGELFF.

The rearrangement links TRBV30 to TRBJ2-2, with 9 positions matching TRBD2. V lost 1 base to trimming and J lost 6 bases; unmatched junction nucleotides: 3. The CDR3 spans 14 residues. Germline values: CDR1 GTSNPN, CDR2 SVGIG (reference sequence). The CDR3 nucleotides read TGTGCCTGGAGTGCCGGCGGGGGGGCCGGGGAGCTGTTTTTT. Amino acid sequence: CAWSAGGGAGELFF. The whole variable domain, filled in from reference TRBV30 and TRBJ2-2, reads SQTIHQWPATLVQPVGSPLSLECTVEGTSNPNLYWYRQAAGRGLQLLFYSVGIGQISSEVPQNLSASRPQDRQFILSSKKLLLSDSGFYLCAWSAGGGAGELFFGEGSRLTVL.